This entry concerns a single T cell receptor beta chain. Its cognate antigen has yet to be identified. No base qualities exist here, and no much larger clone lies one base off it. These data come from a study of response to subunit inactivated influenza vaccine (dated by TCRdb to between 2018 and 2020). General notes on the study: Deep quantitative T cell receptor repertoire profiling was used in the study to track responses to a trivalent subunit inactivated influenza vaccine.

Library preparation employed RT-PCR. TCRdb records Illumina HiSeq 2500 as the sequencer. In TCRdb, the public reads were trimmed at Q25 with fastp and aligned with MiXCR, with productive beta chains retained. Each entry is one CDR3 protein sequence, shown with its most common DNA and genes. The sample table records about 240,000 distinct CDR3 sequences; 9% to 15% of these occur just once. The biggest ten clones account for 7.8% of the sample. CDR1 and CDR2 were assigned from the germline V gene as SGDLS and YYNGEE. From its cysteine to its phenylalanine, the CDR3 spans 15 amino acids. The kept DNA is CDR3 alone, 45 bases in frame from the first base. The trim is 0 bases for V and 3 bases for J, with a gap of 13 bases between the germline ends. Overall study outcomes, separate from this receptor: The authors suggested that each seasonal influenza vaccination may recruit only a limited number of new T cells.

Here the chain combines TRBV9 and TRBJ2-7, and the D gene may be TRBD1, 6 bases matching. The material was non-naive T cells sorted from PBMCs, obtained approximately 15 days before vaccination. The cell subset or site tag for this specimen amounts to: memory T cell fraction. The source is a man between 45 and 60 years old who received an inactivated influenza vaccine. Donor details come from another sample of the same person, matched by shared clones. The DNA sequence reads TGTGCCAGCAGCGTAGGCCCCGGACAGATCTACGAGCAGTACTTC. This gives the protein CASSVGPGQIYEQYF.